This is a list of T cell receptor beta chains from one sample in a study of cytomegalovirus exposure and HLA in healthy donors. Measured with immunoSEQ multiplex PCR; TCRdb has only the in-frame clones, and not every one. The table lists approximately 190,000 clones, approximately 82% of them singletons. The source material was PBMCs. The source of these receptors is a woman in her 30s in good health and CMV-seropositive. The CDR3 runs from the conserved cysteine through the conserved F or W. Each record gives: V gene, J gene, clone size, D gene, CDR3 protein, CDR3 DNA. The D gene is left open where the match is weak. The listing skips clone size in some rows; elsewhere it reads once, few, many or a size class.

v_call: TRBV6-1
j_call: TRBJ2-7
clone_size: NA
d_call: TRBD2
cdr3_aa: CASSDWTSGRARADEQYF
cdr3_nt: TGTGCCAGCAGTGATTGGACTAGCGGGAGGGCCAGGGCCGACGAGCAGTACTTC

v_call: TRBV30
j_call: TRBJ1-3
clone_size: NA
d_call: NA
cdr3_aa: CAWSKGGGARSGNTIYF
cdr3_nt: TGTGCCTGGAGTAAGGGGGGAGGGGCTCGGTCTGGAAACACCATATATTTT

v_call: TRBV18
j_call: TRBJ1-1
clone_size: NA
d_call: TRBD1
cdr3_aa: CASSPSGERTGSIF
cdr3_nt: TGTGCCAGCTCACCTTCCGGGGAGCGGACAGGGTCGATCTTT

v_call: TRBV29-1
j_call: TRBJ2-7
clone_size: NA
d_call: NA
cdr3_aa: CSGGGADTQAQYF
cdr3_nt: TGCAGCGGTGGGGGGGCTGACACCCAGGCGCAGTACTTC

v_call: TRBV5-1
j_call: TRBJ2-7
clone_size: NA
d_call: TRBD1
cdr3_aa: CASSLEGTGLYEQYF
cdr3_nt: TGCGCCAGCAGCTTGGAAGGGACAGGGTTATACGAGCAGTACTTC

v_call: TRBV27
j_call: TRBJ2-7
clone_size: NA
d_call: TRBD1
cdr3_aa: CASTDRVYEQYF
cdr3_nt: TGTGCCAGCACGGACAGGGTGTACGAGCAGTACTTC

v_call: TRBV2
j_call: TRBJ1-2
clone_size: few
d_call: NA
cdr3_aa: CASSSQGNYGYTF
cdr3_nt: TGTGCCAGCAGCTCACAGGGAAACTATGGCTACACCTTC

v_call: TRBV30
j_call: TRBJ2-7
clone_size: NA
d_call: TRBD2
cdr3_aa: CAWHPSGVSYEQYF
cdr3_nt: TGTGCCTGGCACCCTAGCGGGGTATCCTACGAGCAGTACTTC

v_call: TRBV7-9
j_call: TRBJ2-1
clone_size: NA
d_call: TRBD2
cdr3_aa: CASSSILAGDLNEQFF
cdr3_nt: TGTGCCAGCAGCTCGATACTAGCGGGAGACCTCAATGAGCAGTTCTTC

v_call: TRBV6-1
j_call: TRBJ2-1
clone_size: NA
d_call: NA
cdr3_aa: CASSSLALYNEQFF
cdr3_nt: TGTGCCAGCTCATCGTTAGCCCTTTACAATGAGCAGTTCTTC

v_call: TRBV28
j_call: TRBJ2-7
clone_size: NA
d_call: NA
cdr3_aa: CASSPGIEQGKWF
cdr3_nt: TGTGCCAGCAGCCCCGGTATTGAGCAGGGGAAATGGTTC

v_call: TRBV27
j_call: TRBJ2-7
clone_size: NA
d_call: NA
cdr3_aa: CASSSVGWGDYEQYF
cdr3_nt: TGTGCCAGCAGTTCGGTCGGCTGGGGGGACTACGAGCAGTACTTC

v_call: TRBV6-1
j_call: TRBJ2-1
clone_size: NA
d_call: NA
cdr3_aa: CASSEAQGIYNEQFF
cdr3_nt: TGTGCCAGCAGTGAAGCACAGGGAATCTACAATGAGCAGTTCTTC